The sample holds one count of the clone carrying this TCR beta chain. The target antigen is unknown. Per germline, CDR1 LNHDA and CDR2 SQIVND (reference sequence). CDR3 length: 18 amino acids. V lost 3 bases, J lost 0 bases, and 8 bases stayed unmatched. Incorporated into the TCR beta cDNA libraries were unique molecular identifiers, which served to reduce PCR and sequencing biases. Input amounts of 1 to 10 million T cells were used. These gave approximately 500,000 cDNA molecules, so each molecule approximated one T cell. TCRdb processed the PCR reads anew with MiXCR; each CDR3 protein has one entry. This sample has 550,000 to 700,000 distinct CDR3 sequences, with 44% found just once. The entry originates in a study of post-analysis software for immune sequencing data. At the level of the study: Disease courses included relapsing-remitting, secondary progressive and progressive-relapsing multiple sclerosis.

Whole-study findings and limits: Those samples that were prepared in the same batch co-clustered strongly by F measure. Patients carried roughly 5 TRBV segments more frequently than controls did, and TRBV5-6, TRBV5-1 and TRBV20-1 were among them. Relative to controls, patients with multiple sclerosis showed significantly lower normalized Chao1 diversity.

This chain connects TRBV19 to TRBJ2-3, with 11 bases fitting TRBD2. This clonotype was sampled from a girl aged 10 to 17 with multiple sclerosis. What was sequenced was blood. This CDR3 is CASSIRLAGTSSTDTQYF. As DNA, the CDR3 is TGTGCCAGTAGTATTCGACTAGCGGGGACATCTAGCACAGATACGCAGTATTTT.